This T cell receptor (beta chain) was sequenced in a study of blood T cell repertoires in COVID-19 (dated by TCRdb to 2019 to 2021). In terms of the full investigation: The collaborator samples originated in the United States, Italy and Spain and spanned the acute and convalescent phases of COVID-19. The prospective study material was composed of cDNA or gDNA derived from T cells, B-cell-depleted T cells, or PBMCs. The dataset comprised deeply sampled blood TCRbeta repertoires from subjects exposed to, actively infected with, or recovered from COVID-19. The repertoires were made available in a free public database intended to serve as a resource for research on the immune response to SARS-CoV-2. The samples were drawn from two sources: the first 160 participants of the ongoing ImmuneRACE study, and fewer than 1,500 subjects contributed by 6 global collaborators. Sample metadata almost always included a de-identified subject ID, COVID-19 status, age in years and sex. Where available, HLA class I and class II types were obtained from metadata supplied by the sample provider rather than from assay-based typing. What the work shows at the level of the full study, not this receptor alone: The quantity of clinical and demographic metadata differed by source and by participant and was supplied without curation.

In the germline V gene, CDR1 corresponds to ENHRY and CDR2 to SYGVKD. V is trimmed back by 3 bases and J by 1 base, and the junction contains 1 base that no gene match accounts for. The CDR3 holds 15 amino acids from the cysteine to the phenylalanine. Only CDR3 DNA remains: 45 bases, in frame from the first base. Worth noting for this clone: Its antigen is not yet known. The sample holds no much larger clone one base away, and base qualities are not on file.

The immunoSEQ Assay, a bias-controlled multiplex PCR, was used to amplify TCRbeta CDR3 regions from genomic DNA. As for the original processing: Nucleated cell counts per sample were estimated from amplification of reference gene primers within the assay. To quantify the absolute abundance of each unique TCRbeta CDR3 rearrangement, sequence reads were collapsed and filtered. For each sample, productive Simpson clonality was calculated as the square root of Simpson's diversity index over productive rearrangements. TCRdb took over this immuneACCESS table, retaining in-frame rearrangements with V and J assigned. Such tables are incomplete; in checked studies, under half of the missing clones stem from an unresolved V gene, and the remainder is unexplained. For V, J and clone size, that table is used; D and trimming come from the DNA. This sample comprises about 190,000 clones, around 85% of them detected only once. Roughly 3.2% of the sample belongs to the ten largest clones.

Participants in the prospective study were enrolled through a virtual design, were aged about 18 to 100 years, and lived in approximately 25 United States geographic areas. Cohort assignment in the prospective study relied on participant-reported clinical history from a screening survey and a study questionnaire. Recovered participants in ImmuneRACE Cohort 3 were defined as having two consecutive negative NP/OP PCR tests, clearance from a healthcare professional, or resolution of symptoms. Each participant in the prospective study had whole blood, serum and a nasopharyngeal or oropharyngeal swab collected by mobile phlebotomists. Prospective study participants could optionally give additional blood draws and questionnaires over an approximately 2-month period. Before DNA extraction, blood samples from the prospective study were shipped at room temperature or frozen.

The chain is encoded by TRBV10-3 joined to TRBJ1-4, with 8 middle bases fitting TRBD1. The sequence came from a woman aged 25 to 39 who had recovered from COVID-19. The sequenced material came from PBMCs or T cells enriched from blood (not recorded which). The CDR3 reads CAISDDRGTNEKLFF. The nucleotide sequence reads TGTGCCATCAGTGATGACAGGGGAACTAATGAAAAACTGTTTTTT.